This TCR beta chain was documented in a study of blood T cell repertoires in COVID-19. Study context: Material from acute and convalescent COVID-19 was sourced from the United States, Italy and Spain. T cells, B-cell-depleted T cells, or PBMCs supplied cDNA or gDNA.

The CDR3 is 12 amino acids. Per germline, CDR1 SGHAT and CDR2 FQDESV (reference sequence). Deletions cut 5 bases from V and 4 bases from J, with 9 bases between. Authors' processing steps: Estimation of nucleated cell counts relied on the amplification of reference gene primers. Clones were sequenced by immunoSEQ multiplex PCR, and TCRdb holds only the in-frame ones, with some missing. The V and J calls and clone size come from that table; D and trimming were worked out from the DNA. Here the sample spans some 150,000 clones, around 81% being singletons. The specimen sequenced was peripheral blood. This chain connects TRBV11-1 to TRBJ2-7; D may be TRBD1 (5 bases). This sequence originates from a woman between 50 and 59 years old with acute or convalescent COVID-19. This chain's CDR3 is CASSPSGYEQYF. The CDR3 DNA follows: TGTGCCAGCAGCCCATCAGGGTACGAGCAGTACTTC.